This is a list of T cell receptor beta chains from one sample in a study of sequential checkpoint blockade in melanoma. Sequenced by immunoSEQ multiplex PCR; TCRdb stores in-frame clones only, minus some. The repertoire holds fewer than 15,000 clones, with under 80% as singletons. Specimen: CD8+ T cells sorted from blood (inferred from file names), collected from a patient given nivolumab and ipilimumab in sequence. These receptors were taken from a human donor with melanoma. CDR3s include the opening cysteine and the closing phenylalanine or tryptophan. The order of the fields is J gene, clone size, D gene, V gene, CDR3 DNA, CDR3 protein. D genes are given only for firm matches. Not all rows give a size; the values are once, few, many and, for expanded clones, a class.

J gene: TRBJ2-1; clone size: .; D gene: TRBD2; V gene: TRBV2; CDR3 DNA: TGTGCCAGCAGGGCTAGCGGGAGTGCGATTTATGAGCAGTTCTTC; CDR3 protein: CASRASGSAIYEQFF
J gene: TRBJ2-7; clone size: .; D gene: .; V gene: TRBV6-1; CDR3 DNA: TGTGCCAGTGAAGGGGGGGTGGTCCCTTACGAGCAGTACTTC; CDR3 protein: CASEGGVVPYEQYF
J gene: TRBJ1-5; clone size: .; D gene: .; V gene: TRBV7-9; CDR3 DNA: TGTGCCAGCAGCTTAGGCAGAAATCAGCCCCAGCATTTT; CDR3 protein: CASSLGRNQPQHF
J gene: TRBJ2-7; clone size: few; D gene: TRBD1; V gene: TRBV7-9; CDR3 DNA: TGTGCCAGCAGCCTCACAGGGGGGATCTACGAGCAGTACTTC; CDR3 protein: CASSLTGGIYEQYF
J gene: TRBJ2-7; clone size: .; D gene: .; V gene: TRBV7-9; CDR3 DNA: TGTGCCAGCAGTAGTACAACTGGGAGCTCCTACGAGCAGTACTTC; CDR3 protein: CASSSTTGSSYEQYF
J gene: TRBJ2-2; clone size: .; D gene: TRBD1; V gene: TRBV29-1; CDR3 DNA: TGCAGCGTTGAACCGGGACAGGGGGCCTCGAACACCGGGGAGCTGTTTTTT; CDR3 protein: CSVEPGQGASNTGELFF
J gene: TRBJ2-7; clone size: .; D gene: .; V gene: TRBV2; CDR3 DNA: TGTGCCAGCAGTCTAACCCCCTCCTCCTACGAGCAGTACTTC; CDR3 protein: CASSLTPSSYEQYF
J gene: TRBJ2-7; clone size: .; D gene: .; V gene: TRBV12-5; CDR3 DNA: TGTGCTAGTGAGGATAGGCAGGGGCCGACCTACGAGCAGTACTTC; CDR3 protein: CASEDRQGPTYEQYF
J gene: TRBJ1-3; clone size: .; D gene: .; V gene: TRBV11-2; CDR3 DNA: TGTGCCAGCAGCTACGCCGGCTCTGGAAACACCATATATTTT; CDR3 protein: CASSYAGSGNTIYF
J gene: TRBJ1-5; clone size: .; D gene: TRBD1; V gene: TRBV19; CDR3 DNA: TGTGCCAGTAGTATCCTGGACAGGGGCAATCAGCCCCAGCATTTT; CDR3 protein: CASSILDRGNQPQHF
J gene: TRBJ2-1; clone size: .; D gene: .; V gene: TRBV15; CDR3 DNA: TGTGCCACCAGCAGGGCTTTCAATGAGCAGTTCTTC; CDR3 protein: CATSRAFNEQFF
J gene: TRBJ2-7; clone size: .; D gene: .; V gene: TRBV6-6; CDR3 DNA: TGTGCCAGCTCCTTCCCCAGTTCCTACGAGCAGTACTTC; CDR3 protein: CASSFPSSYEQYF
J gene: TRBJ2-1; clone size: .; D gene: TRBD2; V gene: TRBV6-5; CDR3 DNA: TGTGCCAGCAGTTACGCAATGGCGGGACTAGCTGGGGAGCAGTTCTTC; CDR3 protein: CASSYAMAGLAGEQFF
J gene: TRBJ2-3; clone size: .; D gene: TRBD1; V gene: TRBV28; CDR3 DNA: TGTGCCAGCAGCCGTCGACAGGGGGACGTGACAGATACGCAGTATTTT; CDR3 protein: CASSRRQGDVTDTQYF
J gene: TRBJ2-7; clone size: .; D gene: .; V gene: TRBV6-1; CDR3 DNA: TGTGCCAGCAGGGACAGCTCCTACGAGCAGTACTTC; CDR3 protein: CASRDSSYEQYF
J gene: TRBJ1-5; clone size: few; D gene: .; V gene: TRBV6-1; CDR3 DNA: TGTGCCAGCAGTGAATGGGCAGGGGCTGTAAATCAGCCCCAGCATTTT; CDR3 protein: CASSEWAGAVNQPQHF
J gene: TRBJ1-2; clone size: .; D gene: TRBD1; V gene: TRBV2; CDR3 DNA: TGTGCCAGCATCCAGGACAGGGGAGGATATGGCTACACCTTC; CDR3 protein: CASIQDRGGYGYTF
J gene: TRBJ1-1; clone size: .; D gene: .; V gene: TRBV6-5; CDR3 DNA: TGTGCCAGCAGTTACTTTGCGGGGAACACTGAAGCTTTCTTT; CDR3 protein: CASSYFAGNTEAFF
J gene: TRBJ2-7; clone size: .; D gene: .; V gene: TRBV29-1; CDR3 DNA: TGCAGCGTTGAAGCCCCCGAATTGAGCTCCTACGAGCAGTACTTC; CDR3 protein: CSVEAPELSSYEQYF
J gene: TRBJ2-7; clone size: .; D gene: .; V gene: TRBV6-5; CDR3 DNA: TGTGCCAGCAGTTACGGTCAGGGTAACTACGAGCAGTACTTC; CDR3 protein: CASSYGQGNYEQYF
J gene: TRBJ2-2; clone size: .; D gene: TRBD1; V gene: TRBV4-1; CDR3 DNA: TGCGCCAGCAGCCACGGGACAGCGAACGCCGGGGAGCTGTTTTTT; CDR3 protein: CASSHGTANAGELFF
J gene: TRBJ1-5; clone size: .; D gene: .; V gene: TRBV4-3; CDR3 DNA: TGCGCCAGCAGCCAAGACGGTACTTCACTCCAGCCCCAGCATTTT; CDR3 protein: CASSQDGTSLQPQHF
J gene: TRBJ2-7; clone size: .; D gene: TRBD1; V gene: TRBV10-3; CDR3 DNA: TGTGCCATCAGTGAGCAGGGGACAGGGAGAATCTACGAGCAGTACTTC; CDR3 protein: CAISEQGTGRIYEQYF
J gene: TRBJ2-2; clone size: .; D gene: .; V gene: TRBV27; CDR3 DNA: TGTGCCAGCAGTTTATTGGCAGGGTTGAACACCGGGGAGCTGTTTTTT; CDR3 protein: CASSLLAGLNTGELFF
J gene: TRBJ1-1; clone size: .; D gene: TRBD1; V gene: TRBV5-6; CDR3 DNA: TGTGCCAGCAGCATCGCCCCGGGACAGGGGATCACTGAAGCTTTCTTT; CDR3 protein: CASSIAPGQGITEAFF
J gene: TRBJ2-3; clone size: .; D gene: .; V gene: TRBV7-9; CDR3 DNA: TGTGCCAGCAGCCTTCCGACAGGAGGCGCAGGCACGCAGTATTTT; CDR3 protein: CASSLPTGGAGTQYF